This record concerns one T cell receptor beta chain sequence. This specimen comes from a study of T cell responses to AZD1222 COVID-19 vaccine. Assay: immunoSEQ multiplex PCR; the TCRdb copy retains only in-frame clones and omits some. This repertoire shows roughly 150,000 clones, about nine tenths found once; its top ten account for about 1.6%. Trimming removed 6 bases from V and 12 bases from J; junction bases left unmatched: 9. CDR3 length: 12 amino acids. Germline assignment: CDR1 WNHNN and CDR2 SYGVQD (reference sequence). The rearrangement links TRBV10-1 to TRBJ1-1; 8 nucleotides match TRBD1. This TCR was sampled from an adult in good health. Here the sequenced sample was peripheral blood, taken on day 0 of AZD1222 vaccination. The CDR3 is CASSETGEKTFF. As DNA, the CDR3 is TGCGCCAGCAGCGAGACAGGGGAGAAGACTTTCTTT.